This TCR beta chain was found in a study of memory CD4+ T cells and cytomegalovirus serostatus. On the study more broadly: Donors were healthy Belgian adults, 10 or so CMV seropositive and approximately 25 seronegative.

About this clone: Its specificity is not known.

Produced via immunoSEQ multiplex PCR; TCRdb's table is partial and in-frame only. The sample has about 25,000 clones, more than 70% seen once. Single viable CD3+CD4+CD8-CD45RO+ cells were sorted as the memory CD4+ T cells. Positive selection with CD4 microbeads enriched total CD4+ T cells. Findings and caveats of the study: Median bootstrapped AUC for CMV status was around 0.95 originally, roughly 0.92 US-trained. Suggested: most of the CMV-linked TCR signature lies in CD4+ memory cells.

V dropped 0 bases and J dropped 1 base, with 6 bases sitting between them. Looked up from germline, CDR1 is KGHSH and CDR2 is LQKENI. The CDR3 runs 15 residues. V and J are TRBV18 and TRBJ2-2, with D possibly being TRBD1 (6 bases). Sequenced material: memory CD4+ T cells from blood. The receptor was derived from an adult in good health and CMV-seronegative. CDR3 protein: CASSPPDRNTGELFF. The CDR3 region has the DNA TGTGCCAGCTCACCACCGGACAGGAACACCGGGGAGCTGTTTTTT.